These 28 T cell receptor beta chains share one sample of origin, sequenced in a study of response to subunit inactivated influenza vaccine listed by TCRdb under 2018. What this sample's time point label stands for: around 42 days after influenza vaccine administration. Receptors were amplified or captured by RT-PCR. The instrument given in TCRdb is Illumina HiSeq 2500. The public reads were run again by TCRdb, first through fastp at Q25 and then through MiXCR, and only productive beta chains were kept. Identical CDR3 protein sequences are pooled into one entry, listed with their most common genes and DNA. The sample contains fewer than 700,000 distinct CDR3 sequences, roughly 13% of them found a single time. Under 15% of the sample is taken by the ten largest. Source: PBMCs from blood, taken roughly 45 days after vaccination. The source of these receptors is a man aged 45 to 65 who received an inactivated influenza vaccine. Donor details come from another sample of the same person, matched by shared clones.

This clonotype was recorded a few times. The CDR3 sequence: CASSPRTGGSVAGHNEQFF. The CDR3, as DNA: TGTGCCAGCAGCCCCCGGACAGGGGGCTCTGTAGCGGGACACAATGAGCAGTTCTTC. The chain recombines TRBV7-6 with TRBJ2-1, with 11 bases identical to TRBD1. This CDR3 region has 19 residues. V was pared by 5 bases and J by 5 bases, with 17 bases of the junction left unmatched. From germline, CDR1 is SGHVS and CDR2 FNYEAQ.

The rearrangement joins TRBV14 to TRBJ2-1; D gene unclear. The germline V gene has CDR1 SGHDN and CDR2 FVKESK. V dropped 0 bases and J dropped 1 base, with 10 bases sitting between them. The CDR3 is made up of 16 amino acids. The CDR3 bases are TGTGCCAGCAGCCAAGAATTCATCTCGTCCTACAATGAGCAGTTCTTC. Protein sequence: CASSQEFISSYNEQFF.

The chain links TRBV29-1 to TRBJ2-7; 7 bases line up with TRBD2. V gave up 6 bases and J gave up 11 bases; unmatched junction bases: 22. There are 15 residues in the CDR3. The germline V gene has CDR1 SQVTM and CDR2 ANQGSEA. CDR3 in DNA: TGCAGCGTGAGCGAGGCCGGGACTATCGGAGGGTCTGAGTACTTC. Translation gives CSVSEAGTIGGSEYF.

This chain joins TRBV6-5 and TRBJ2-5; 8 bases are shared with TRBD2. V trimming: 2 bases; J trimming: 7 bases; junction bases outside the gene matches: 12. This CDR3 region has 16 residues. CDR1 is MNHEY, CDR2 SVGAGI, per germline. CDR3 nucleotides: TGTGCCAGCAGTTACGGGACTAGTGGGGGGTGGGGGACCCAGTACTTC. Its translation is CASSYGTSGGWGTQYF.

This clonotype has only a few counts. The rearrangement uses TRBV5-6 and TRBJ2-2; 10 bases match TRBD2. The germline V gene encodes CDR1 SGHDT and CDR2 YYEEEE. V was clipped by 4 bases and J by 6 bases; unmatched bases: 9. CDR3 size: 16 residues. CDR3 amino acids: CASSLRGSGRPGELFF. CDR3 DNA sequence: TGTGCCAGCAGCCTGCGGGGTAGCGGGAGGCCCGGGGAGCTGTTTTTT.

The sample holds a few counts of this clonotype. The chain uses TRBV10-2 and TRBJ1-6; 10 positions agree with TRBD1. The V and J ends lost 6 bases and 9 bases, in that order; junction bases with no gene match: 14. This CDR3 is 17 amino acids long. The V gene's germline CDR1 is WSHSY and CDR2 SAAADI. The CDR3 nucleotides are TGCGCCAGCAGGCCACCGGGACAGGGGTTAAGAACTTCACCCCTCCACTTT. It translates to CASRPPGQGLRTSPLHF.

This clonotype was seen a handful of times. The chain joins TRBV28 to TRBJ2-7; D perhaps matches TRBD1 (6 bases). Trimming shortened V by 7 bases and J by 0 bases, and 13 bases separated the two germline ends. The CDR3 has 14 amino acids. Germline CDR1 is MDHEN and CDR2 is SYDVKM. The CDR3 coding sequence is TGTGCCAGCAATACAGGGTGGACCTCCTACGAGCAGTACTTC. Translating gives CASNTGWTSYEQYF.

The J gene is TRBJ2-1, the V gene TRBV6-2 or TRBV6-3, with D unclear. The V and J ends lost 4 bases and 0 bases respectively, with 16 bases between them. The CDR3 is 17 residues long. Germline CDR1 and CDR2: MNHEY and SVGEGT. The CDR3 protein is CASSSSKRPDSYNEQFF. CDR3 coding DNA: TGTGCCAGCAGTTCCTCGAAGAGGCCTGACTCCTACAATGAGCAGTTCTTC.

This chain uses TRBV5-1 with TRBJ2-3, with a weak D call TRBD2 (6 bases). Trimming stripped 0 bases from V and 7 bases from J, with 15 bases between. In germline, CDR1 is SGHRS, CDR2 YFSETQ. This CDR3 is built from 15 residues. The CDR3 spells CASSLDGGDGHTQYF. The CDR3 DNA reads TGCGCCAGCAGCTTGGATGGCGGGGACGGGCATACGCAGTATTTT.

The genes are TRBV3-1 and TRBJ1-4; D not resolved. The CDR3 extends over 14 amino acids. V dropped 1 base and J dropped 5 bases, with 8 bases sitting between them. Germline V gene lookup returns CDR1 LGHDT and CDR2 YNNKEL (reference sequence). This CDR3 reads CASSQGLGNEKLFF. The DNA of the CDR3 is TGTGCCAGCAGCCAAGGTCTTGGGAATGAAAAACTGTTTTTT.

This clonotype was seen a handful of times. V usage is TRBV10-3 and J usage is TRBJ2-3; D is unclear. CDR1 is ENHRY and CDR2 is SYGVKD in the germline V gene. CDR3 length: 13 residues. The germline V and J ends were trimmed by 0 bases and 2 bases, with 3 bases remaining between them. DNA for the CDR3: TGTGCCATCAGTGAGTCGAACACAGATACGCAGTATTTT. Its protein is CAISESNTDTQYF.

The gene calls are TRBV4-2 and TRBJ2-6; the match to TRBD1 covers 9 bases. CDR3 size: 15 residues. Losses at the gene ends were 5 bases for V and 8 bases for J; bases not matched to a gene: 7. CDR1 is LGHNA and CDR2 is YNFKEQ in the germline V gene. The CDR3 loop reads CASSRDRVPPNVLTF. CDR3 nucleotide sequence: TGTGCCAGCAGCAGGGACAGGGTTCCCCCCAACGTCCTGACTTTC.

As regards this clonotype: Relative to the germline gene, one junction end is altered; a read error may explain this. The chain joins TRBV3-1 to TRBJ2-1, with D maybe TRBD2 (6 bases). The V gene's germline CDR1 is LGHDT and CDR2 YNNKEL (reference sequence). This CDR3 region has 15 residues. The CDR3 is CASSKDGGAYNEQFF. The CDR3 region has the DNA TGTGCCAGCAGCAAAGACGGCGGGGCCTACAATGAGCAGTTCTTC.

A few counts support this clonotype. This chain links TRBV12-3 or TRBV12-4 with TRBJ2-7, with 7 nucleotides matching TRBD1. The V segment lost 0 bases and the J segment 7 bases; nucleotides outside the gene matches: 6. The CDR3 covers 14 residues. This CDR3 reads CASSLAGTVEEQYF. The CDR3, as DNA: TGTGCCAGCAGTTTAGCAGGGACAGTGGAGGAGCAGTACTTC.

The chain couples TRBV6-5 to TRBJ2-5; TRBD1 is a possible D gene (5 bases). CDR1 MNHEY and CDR2 SVGAGI come from the germline V gene. V lost 2 bases and J lost 7, with 11 bases in between. The CDR3 spans 13 residues. The CDR3 DNA sequence: TGTGCCAGCAGTTACCCACAGGACCGGACCCAGTACTTC. Its translation: CASSYPQDRTQYF.

This clonotype was counted at least ten times. The chain employs TRBV6-5 and TRBJ2-5, with a possible D match to TRBD1 (5 bases). V dropped 2 bases and J dropped 3 bases, with 16 bases sitting between them. Germline CDR1 reads MNHEY; CDR2 reads SVGAGI. CDR3 length: 16 residues. Here the CDR3 reads CASSYGAELSKETQYF. For the CDR3, the DNA is TGTGCCAGCAGTTACGGGGCAGAACTTTCCAAAGAGACCCAGTACTTC.

A few counts support this clonotype. V and J are TRBV5-1 and TRBJ2-3, with a possible D match to TRBD2 (7 bases). CDR1 and CDR2 from the germline V gene are SGHRS and YFSETQ. V was pared by 4 bases and J by 0 bases, with 15 bases between. The length of the CDR3 is 16 residues. In DNA form, the CDR3 reads TGCGCCAGCAGCGCGAGGGGGGGCCGGAGCACAGATACGCAGTATTTT. This codes for CASSARGGRSTDTQYF.

This clonotype was recorded at least ten times. This chain links TRBV29-1 with TRBJ1-5; 7 nucleotides agree with TRBD1. The CDR3 extends over 14 amino acids. The germline gives CDR1 SQVTM, CDR2 ANQGSEA. The V and J ends lost 7 bases and 4 bases, in that order; junction bases with no gene match: 10. This CDR3 reads CSAGGTDPNQPQHF. In DNA form, the CDR3 reads TGCAGCGCAGGGGGGACGGATCCTAATCAGCCCCAGCATTTT.

The chain combines TRBV12-3 or TRBV12-4 with TRBJ1-4, with TRBD1 matching 10 bases. The CDR3 is made up of 16 amino acids. The junction had 13 bases not matched to a gene; V was cut back by 8 bases and J by 7 bases. The CDR3 coding sequence is TGTGCCAGCGCGCGGGACAGGGGTCCCCTGGGTGAAAAACTGTTTTTT. Translation: CASARDRGPLGEKLFF.

The J gene is TRBJ1-1, the V gene TRBV6-1; 7 nucleotides line up with TRBD1. Germline CDR1 MNHNS, CDR2 SASEGT. This CDR3 has 14 amino acids. Germline trimming cut 7 bases from V and 1 base from J; bases unmatched to any gene: 6. CDR3 DNA sequence: TGTGCCAGCACCCAGAGGGGGCAGAACACTGAAGCTTTCTTT. Amino acid sequence: CASTQRGQNTEAFF.

Only a few counts were recorded for this clonotype. The chain carries TRBV29-1 and TRBJ2-2; D might be TRBD1 (5 bases). Trimming removed 7 bases from V and 6 bases from J, with 12 bases in between. Germline V gene sequence: CDR1 SQVTM, CDR2 ANQGSEA. CDR3 length equals 12 residues. In DNA form, the CDR3 reads TGCAGCGGGGGCATAGGACCCGGGGAGCTGTTTTTT. Amino acids: CSGGIGPGELFF.

This clonotype was counted at least ten times. This chain joins TRBV7-2 and TRBJ2-5; unclear D gene. Trimming shortened V by 1 base and J by 5 bases, and 5 bases separated the two germline ends. This CDR3 is 12 amino acids long. Germline V gives CDR1 SGHTA, CDR2 FQGNSA. CDR3 sequence: CASSLERETQYF. The CDR3 coding sequence is TGTGCCAGCAGCTTAGAGCGTGAGACCCAGTACTTC.

This clonotype has ten or more counts. The V gene is TRBV7-9, the J gene TRBJ2-3; TRBD1 matches at 7 bases. The J segment lost 12 bases and the V segment lost 5 bases, leaving 5 bases of the junction unmatched. This CDR3 region has 11 residues. CDR1 is SEHNR, CDR2 FQNEAQ, per germline (reference sequence). The CDR3 spells CASSAGTAQYF. CDR3 DNA: TGTGCCAGCAGCGCTGGGACAGCTCAGTATTTT.

This clonotype has a handful of counts. The rearrangement links TRBV5-1 to TRBJ2-3; no definite D call. This CDR3 region has 14 residues. V was pared by 0 bases and J by 5 bases, with 10 bases between. Germline-derived CDR1 and CDR2 are SGHRS and YFSETQ. The DNA for the CDR3 is TGCGCCAGCAGCTTGGAGGGCGGTTTAGATACGCAGTATTTT. Translating it yields CASSLEGGLDTQYF.

The V and J genes are TRBV25-1 and TRBJ1-2, with TRBD1 identical over 8 bases. CDR3 length: 14 residues. V trimming: 5 bases; J trimming: 5 bases; junction bases outside the gene matches: 7. Looked up from germline, CDR1 is MGHDK and CDR2 is SYGVNS. CDR3 bases: TGTGCCAGCAGTACATCTAGGACAGGGTATGGCTACACCTTC. It codes for CASSTSRTGYGYTF.

This clonotype appeared a few times. V gene TRBV7-9 combines with J gene TRBJ2-2, with 7 positions matching TRBD2. This CDR3 region has 16 residues. V shed 4 bases and J 5 bases; nucleotides not matched to a gene: 10. Germline values: CDR1 SEHNR, CDR2 FQNEAQ (reference sequence). This chain's CDR3 is CASSWLPRERTGELFF. The CDR3 nucleotides are TGTGCCAGCAGCTGGCTGCCGCGGGAGAGAACCGGGGAGCTGTTTTTT.

This clonotype occurred a few times. The V gene is TRBV27, the J gene TRBJ1-5; unclear D gene. Germline CDR1 and CDR2: MNHEY and SMNVEV (reference sequence). The CDR3 runs 17 residues. V dropped 10 bases and J dropped 0 bases, with 22 bases sitting between them. CDR3 nucleotide sequence: TGTGCCAACCCCAGGACCCGTAAAAATTATAGCAATCAGCCCCAGCATTTT. Translating gives CANPRTRKNYSNQPQHF.

This clonotype has a count of ten or more. This chain connects TRBV6-1 to TRBJ2-7; 10 nucleotides match TRBD1. Per the germline V gene, CDR1 is MNHNS and CDR2 is SASEGT. The CDR3 loop spans 14 amino acids. Trimming removed 5 bases from V and 7 bases from J; junction bases left unmatched: 8. The CDR3 sequence: CASSIDRGLVEQYF. CDR3 DNA sequence: TGTGCCAGCAGTATTGACAGGGGGCTGGTTGAGCAGTACTTC.